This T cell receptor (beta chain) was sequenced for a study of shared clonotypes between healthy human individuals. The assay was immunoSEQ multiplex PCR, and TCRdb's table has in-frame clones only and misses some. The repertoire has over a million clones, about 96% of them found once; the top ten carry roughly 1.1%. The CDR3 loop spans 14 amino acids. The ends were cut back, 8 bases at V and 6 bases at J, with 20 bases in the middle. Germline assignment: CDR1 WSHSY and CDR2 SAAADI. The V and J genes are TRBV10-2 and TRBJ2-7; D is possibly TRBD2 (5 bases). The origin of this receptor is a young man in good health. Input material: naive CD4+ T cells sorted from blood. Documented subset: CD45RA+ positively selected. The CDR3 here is CASGLLKGGSEQYF. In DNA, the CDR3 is TGCGCCAGCGGACTCCTAAAAGGAGGATCCGAGCAGTACTTC.